This T cell receptor (beta chain) derives from a study of cytotoxic CD8 clonotypes in ibrutinib-treated CLL. Points from the study as a whole: The clonality went up when patients responded to ibrutinib and dropped back toward baseline at progression.

Of note for this clone: As yet, its antigen is unknown.

Targeted sequencing depth ranged from 1 in 200,000 to 1 in 1 million T cells. Sequenced by immunoSEQ multiplex PCR; TCRdb stores in-frame clones only, minus some. The sample includes about 130,000 clones, approximately 81% of them seen just once. The CDR3 runs 13 residues. Germline V gene data show CDR1 as SGHDT and CDR2 as YYEEEE. V dropped 1 base and J dropped 11 bases, with 15 bases sitting between them. The sequencing used PBMCs, collected after 12 months of ibrutinib treatment. This sequence was found in a human donor with chronic lymphocytic leukemia. The rearrangement uses TRBV5-6 and TRBJ1-1; TRBD1 is a possible D gene (5 bases). CDR3 loop: CASSLLGRVVAFF. The CDR3 DNA is TGTGCCAGCAGCTTGTTGGGCAGGGTAGTCGCTTTCTTT.